The 27 T cell receptor beta chains presented below share a single source sample, sequenced in a study of T cells in Graves' hyperthyroidism and ophthalmopathy. Researchers amplified the TCR beta CDR3 regions from RNA transcripts. A set of HTBI primers served as the primers for a first-round RT-PCR of the TCR CDR3. From the multiplex PCR reads, TCRdb called clonotypes with MiXCR, one entry per CDR3 protein. The sample shows more than 500,000 distinct CDR3 sequences, roughly 14% of them seen only once. Material: blood. The source is a woman in her 40s with Graves' ophthalmopathy.

This clonotype came up many times. The rearrangement uses TRBV19 and TRBJ1-1; D not certain. V was clipped by 2 bases and J by 1 base, with 11 bases between them. CDR3 length: 15 amino acids. Germline V gives CDR1 LNHDA, CDR2 SQIVND (reference sequence). CDR3 coding DNA: TGTGCCAGTAGTATACGTGGTTTAACGAACACTGAAGCTTTCTTT. This encodes CASSIRGLTNTEAFF. Looking up the rest from reference TRBV19 and TRBJ1-1 gives the full variable domain: DGGITQSPKYLFRKEGQNVTLSCEQNLNHDAMYWYRQDPGQGLRLIYYSQIVNDFQKGDIAEGYSVSREKKESFPLTVTSAQKNPTAFYLCASSIRGLTNTEAFFGQGTRLTVV.

This clonotype has at least ten counts. The chain employs TRBV15 and TRBJ1-1; D is unresolved. The CDR3 spans 13 residues. Germline lookup yields CDR1 LNHNV and CDR2 YYDKDF (reference sequence). The ends were cut back, 4 bases at V and 0 bases at J, with 6 bases in the middle. CDR3 nucleotide sequence: TGTGCCACCAGCATACGGATGAACACTGAAGCTTTCTTT. Protein: CATSIRMNTEAFF.

This clonotype was observed many times. The chain uses TRBV5-1 and TRBJ1-5; 10 nucleotides match TRBD1. The germline gives CDR1 SGHRS, CDR2 YFSETQ. The CDR3 totals 17 residues. V lost 4 bases and J lost 1; bases outside the gene matches: 8. Written as DNA, the CDR3 is TGCGCCAGCAGCGACCGGGACAGGGGAGAAAGCAATCAGCCCCAGCATTTT. Translated, it gives CASSDRDRGESNQPQHF.

The chain couples TRBV20-1 to TRBJ2-5; D assignment may be TRBD1 or TRBD2 (5 bases each). Germline CDR1 DFQATT, CDR2 SNEGSKA (reference sequence). This CDR3 has 12 amino acids. The V end lost 8 bases, the J end lost 5 bases, and 15 bases lay between the germline ends. The CDR3 nucleotides are TGCAGTCCCGGTGGGGGAGCGGAGACCCAGTACTTC. It is translated as CSPGGGAETQYF.

This chain joins TRBV12-3 or TRBV12-4 and TRBJ1-1, with D tentatively TRBD1 (5 bases). The CDR3 totals 14 residues. Between the trimmed V and J ends, which lost 6 bases and 1 base, there was a span of 12 bases. Here the CDR3 DNA reads TGTGCCAGCAGACCAGGGATCGCGAACACTGAAGCTTTCTTT. It yields the protein CASRPGIANTEAFF.

This clonotype showed up many times. V is TRBV28 and J is TRBJ2-7; D tentatively reads TRBD1 or TRBD2 (5 bases each). V was pared by 6 bases and J by 2 bases, with 11 bases between. CDR3 length: 13 amino acids. Per the germline V gene, CDR1 is MDHEN and CDR2 is SYDVKM. CDR3 region: CASRPPGPYEQYF. The CDR3 nucleotides read TGTGCCAGCAGACCCCCGGGACCCTACGAGCAGTACTTC.

This clonotype was picked up many times. V is TRBV7-2 and J is TRBJ2-7; D is ambiguous. Germline V gives CDR1 SGHTA, CDR2 FQGNSA. CDR3 length equals 14 residues. V was clipped by 3 bases and J by 1 base, with 10 bases between them. The CDR3 spells CASSFSPSSYEQYF. Here the CDR3 DNA reads TGTGCCAGCAGCTTCAGTCCTTCTTCCTACGAGCAGTACTTC.

This clonotype has ten or more counts. This chain connects TRBV7-2 to TRBJ2-7; D not resolved. The germline gives CDR1 SGHTA, CDR2 FQGNSA. V was shortened by 4 bases and J by 0 bases, with 10 bases between the two germline ends. The CDR3 has 14 residues. The CDR3 DNA is TGTGCCAGCAGCTCCCAATGGGACTCCTACGAGCAGTACTTC. Amino acid sequence: CASSSQWDSYEQYF.

The table lists this clonotype with many counts. The J gene is TRBJ2-7, the V gene TRBV20-1; possibly TRBD1 for D (5 bases). This CDR3 has 13 amino acids. Per germline, CDR1 DFQATT and CDR2 SNEGSKA (reference sequence). Trimming took 6 bases from V and 2 from J, leaving 14 bases between them. The CDR3 here is CSASRGSAYEQYF. CDR3 in DNA: TGCAGTGCCTCTAGGGGTTCCGCCTACGAGCAGTACTTC.

This clonotype was detected many times. The chain couples TRBV7-2 to TRBJ2-2; D gene uncertain. This CDR3 spans 14 amino acids. Trimming left V 1 base short and J 4 bases short, with 7 bases between. CDR1 and CDR2 (germline): SGHTA, FQGNSA. This CDR3 reads CASSLGAATGELFF. The CDR3 nucleotides are TGTGCCAGCAGCTTAGGGGCGGCCACCGGGGAGCTGTTTTTT.

This clonotype was picked up many times. The gene calls are TRBV20-1 and TRBJ2-7; 10 bases map to TRBD2. CDR1 and CDR2 (germline): DFQATT, SNEGSKA (reference sequence). This CDR3 is built from 14 residues. V gave up 0 bases and J gave up 6 bases; unmatched junction bases: 5. CDR3 sequence: CSARDLAGASEQYF. The DNA of the CDR3 is TGCAGTGCTAGAGACCTAGCGGGAGCCAGCGAGCAGTACTTC.

This clonotype occurred many times. The rearrangement joins TRBV24-1 to TRBJ2-7; D is unclear. Trimming left V 4 bases short and J 5 bases short, with 8 bases between. This CDR3 has 12 residues. Germline CDR1 reads KGHDR; CDR2 reads SFDVKD. CDR3 coding DNA: TGTGCCACCAGTGACCCCGAGGACGAGCAGTACTTC. This translates into CATSDPEDEQYF.

In this sample, this clonotype turned up a few times. J is TRBJ2-4 and V is TRBV9; D possibly corresponds to TRBD2 (5 bases). V lost 4 bases, J lost 9 bases, and 11 bases lay in between. Germline CDR1 reads SGDLS; CDR2 reads YYNGEE. CDR3 length: 12 amino acids. DNA of the CDR3: TGTGCCAGCAGCCCGAACGCGGGCATTCAGTACTTC. Protein: CASSPNAGIQYF.

Many counts were recorded for this clonotype. The CDR3 region is CASSPHESDEQYF. The CDR3 nucleotides are TGTGCCAGCAGCCCACACGAGTCCGACGAGCAGTACTTC. V and J are TRBV6-1 and TRBJ2-7; D is undetermined. Germline CDR1 reads MNHNS; CDR2 reads SASEGT. The CDR3 loop spans 13 amino acids. V dropped 6 bases and J dropped 5 bases, with 14 bases sitting between them.

This rearrangement joins TRBV6-1 to TRBJ1-6; D is uncertain. Trimming removed 11 bases from V and 0 bases from J, with 11 bases in between. The CDR3 consists of 14 residues. Germline V gene lookup returns CDR1 MNHNS and CDR2 SASEGT. CDR3 in amino acids: CAGPLSSYNSPLHF. The CDR3, as DNA: TGTGCCGGCCCTTTGAGCTCCTATAATTCACCCCTCCACTTT.

There are many counts of this clonotype. The J gene is TRBJ1-5, the V gene TRBV28, with TRBD1 matching over 9 bases. The CDR3 runs to 14 residues. Germline-derived CDR1 and CDR2 are MDHEN and SYDVKM. Losses at the gene ends were 5 bases for V and 4 bases for J; bases not matched to a gene: 3. The CDR3 protein is CASSTGGTNQPQHF. The DNA of the CDR3 is TGTGCCAGCAGTACAGGGGGCACAAATCAGCCCCAGCATTTT.

There are many counts of this clonotype. The rearrangement joins TRBV7-2 to TRBJ1-1; tentatively, D is TRBD1 (5 bases). The CDR3 totals 13 residues. Deletions cut 5 bases from V and 10 bases from J, with 17 bases between. CDR1 is SGHTA, CDR2 FQGNSA, per germline. CDR3 bases: TGTGCCAGCAGCGGAGCGGGGGGATCTGGAGCTTTCTTT. This translates into CASSGAGGSGAFF.

The V call is TRBV4-1, the J call TRBJ2-7, with 8 nucleotides matching TRBD2. Germline loops: CDR1 MGHRA, CDR2 YSYEKL. CDR3 length: 15 residues. Unmatched junction bases numbered 5, after V lost 1 base and J lost 3 bases. The CDR3: CASSQAGGRNYEQYF. The CDR3 coding sequence is TGCGCCAGCAGCCAAGCCGGCGGGAGGAACTACGAGCAGTACTTC.

This clonotype was detected ten times or more. This chain joins TRBV3-1 and TRBJ1-2; no firm D call. There are 15 residues in the CDR3. With 4 bases removed from V and 1 base from J, the gap between germline ends came to 13 bases. Per the germline V gene, CDR1 is LGHDT and CDR2 is YNNKEL (reference sequence). Here the CDR3 reads CASSPNGADNYGYTF. The CDR3 nucleotides are TGTGCCAGCAGCCCGAACGGCGCAGATAACTATGGCTACACCTTC. Based on the CDR3 plus reference TRBV3-1 and TRBJ1-2, the full variable domain is DTAVSQTPKYLVTQMGNDKSIKCEQNLGHDTMYWYKQDSKKFLKIMFSYNNKELIINETVPNRFSPKSPDKAHLNLHINSLELGDSAVYFCASSPNGADNYGYTFGSGTRLTVV.

This clonotype showed up many times. This chain connects TRBV5-1 to TRBJ2-7; perhaps TRBD2 as D (7 bases). The V gene's germline CDR1 is SGHRS and CDR2 YFSETQ. This CDR3 comprises 14 residues. V lost 4 bases, J lost 2 bases, and 13 bases lay in between. CDR3 in DNA: TGCGCCAGCAGCAGCGGGACACCTCCCTACGAGCAGTACTTC. It is translated as CASSSGTPPYEQYF.

Ten or more counts support this clonotype. The chain is built from TRBV11-2 and TRBJ2-2; 8 bases match TRBD1. The CDR3 contains 13 residues. Germline trimming cut 4 bases from V and 7 bases from J; bases unmatched to any gene: 2. The germline gives CDR1 SGHAT, CDR2 FQNNGV. DNA of the CDR3: TGTGCCAGCAGCTACGGACAGGGCGGGGAGCTGTTTTTT. Translation gives CASSYGQGGELFF.

This clonotype was counted ten times or more. The chain combines TRBV14 with TRBJ2-2; D is ambiguous. Trimming took off 1 base at V and 0 bases at J, with 9 bases between the two ends. This CDR3 spans 16 amino acids. Germline V gene lookup returns CDR1 SGHDN and CDR2 FVKESK. CDR3 loop: CASSQVASTNTGELFF. The CDR3 coding sequence is TGTGCCAGCAGCCAAGTGGCCAGCACGAACACCGGGGAGCTGTTTTTT.

This clonotype was seen repeatedly, ten times or more. The chain combines TRBV27 with TRBJ2-7; 12 bases map to TRBD2. The V and J ends lost 2 bases and 2 bases, in that order; junction bases with no gene match: 4. The CDR3 extends over 16 amino acids. CDR1 is MNHEY, CDR2 SMNVEV, per germline (reference sequence). The CDR3 region has the DNA TGTGCCAGCAGTTTAGTTCCTAGCGGGAGGGCCTACGAGCAGTACTTC. It codes for CASSLVPSGRAYEQYF.

DNA of the CDR3: TGTGCCAGTAGTATGAGTCGACGGAGAAACACCGGGGAGCTGTTTTTT. Translation gives CASSMSRRRNTGELFF. The V call is TRBV19, the J call TRBJ2-2; no firm D call. CDR1 is LNHDA and CDR2 is SQIVND in the germline V gene (reference sequence). The CDR3 loop spans 16 amino acids. V was trimmed by 3 bases and J by 2 bases, leaving 13 bases between them.

The chain recombines TRBV30 with TRBJ1-5; perhaps TRBD1 as D (6 bases). Germline CDR1 is GTSNPN and CDR2 is SVGIG (reference sequence). The CDR3 loop spans 14 amino acids. V lost 5 bases, J lost 7 bases, and 18 bases lay in between. The CDR3 reads CAWAEQGSYQPQHF. DNA for the CDR3: TGTGCCTGGGCCGAACAGGGATCTTACCAGCCCCAGCATTTT.

In this sample, this clonotype turned up many times. J is TRBJ2-4 and V is TRBV7-2, with D possibly matching TRBD1 (5 bases). The CDR3 is made up of 12 amino acids. Germline V gives CDR1 SGHTA, CDR2 FQGNSA. The V end lost 1 base, the J end lost 10 bases, and 8 bases lay between the germline ends. The CDR3 DNA is TGTGCCAGCAGCTTAGACAGGCCTATTCAGTACTTC. This encodes CASSLDRPIQYF.

This clonotype was found a few times. The rearrangement joins TRBV19 to TRBJ2-6; 10 bases map to TRBD2. The CDR3 is 18 residues long. Trimming cost V 5 bases and J 7 bases; bases outside gene matches: 14. Germline V gene lookup returns CDR1 LNHDA and CDR2 SQIVND (reference sequence). The CDR3 region has the DNA TGTGCCAGTAGTTTCCCTAGCGGGAGCGCCCTTGGAGCCAACGTCCTGACTTTC. This gives the protein CASSFPSGSALGANVLTF.